This T cell receptor beta chain is from a study of shared clonotypes between healthy human individuals. Study-wide results and limits: The four-donor shared clonotypes exceeded non-shared clonotypes in generation probability, with non-shared ones scoring lower. Sequencing depth was expected to affect clonotype sharing among donors. Between a handful of donors, naive CD4 clonotypes were shared at a level of around 5.1%.

CDR1 is WSHSY, CDR2 SAAADI, per germline. V gave up 4 bases and J gave up 0 bases, with 19 bases separating them. The CDR3 is made up of 17 amino acids. Remarks on this clone: Its matching antigen is unknown.

On sorted subsets, replicate PCRs used about 0.2 ug DNA, or 25,000 to 35,000 T cell genomes. TCRdb's copy holds only in-frame clones and misses some; the assay was immunoSEQ multiplex PCR. The repertoire holds millions of clones, with approximately 90% as singletons. The gene calls are TRBV10-2 and TRBJ2-7; either TRBD1 or TRBD2 may supply D (5 bases each). Material for sequencing was naive CD4+ T cells sorted from blood. Subset defined: CD45RA+ positively selected. The sequence came from a man younger than 35 in good health. The CDR3 here is CASSATLGPTVSYEQYF. The CDR3 DNA reads TGCGCCAGCAGTGCCACGCTGGGACCCACGGTCTCCTACGAGCAGTACTTC.